The TCR beta chain under discussion was sequenced for a study of OX40 agonist ivuxolimab in advanced cancers. Study-wide background: Patients were around 83% male with ages roughly 20 to 90, mean 60.

Trimming removed 9 bases from V and 2 bases from J, with 13 bases in between. The germline CDR1 and CDR2 sequences are MNHNS and SASEGT. The CDR3 is 13 residues long. The method was immunoSEQ multiplex PCR; TCRdb's version includes in-frame clones alone and lacks a portion of them. The table has some 100,000 clones, approximately 90% seen once. This specimen consisted of CD4+ or CD8+ T cells sorted from blood, obtained in a trial of the OX40 agonist ivuxolimab. The TCR comes from an adult with an advanced solid tumor such as melanoma, head and neck, liver or kidney cancer. This rearrangement joins TRBV6-1 to TRBJ1-2; D is ambiguous. The CDR3 DNA follows: TGTGCCAGTTACAATAGCCTAAACTATGGCTACACCTTC. This gives the protein CASYNSLNYGYTF.